Shown below are 27 T cell receptor beta chains from a single sample sequenced in a study of neurological immune-mediated disorders. TCRdb used MiXCR to reprocess the 5' RACE reads, holding one entry per CDR3 protein. The sample has tens of thousands of distinct CDR3 sequences; 4% are singletons. Sequencing was done on a sample of CD4+ T cells from blood. Receptor source: a woman between 35 and 50 years old with multiple sclerosis.

This clonotype was detected many times. The V call is TRBV5-1, the J call TRBJ1-5; TRBD1 matches 7 bases. The CDR3 is 15 amino acids. Germline V gene data show CDR1 as SGHRS and CDR2 as YFSETQ. The J segment lost 8 bases and the V segment lost 2 bases, leaving 10 bases of the junction unmatched. CDR3 in amino acids: CASSLKGGPEEPQHF. CDR3 DNA sequence: TGCGCCAGCAGCTTAAAAGGGGGCCCGGAGGAGCCCCAGCATTTT.

This clonotype was counted a few times. The chain joins TRBV2 to TRBJ2-3, with 9 bases matching TRBD1. The germline gives CDR1 SNHLY, CDR2 FYNNEI. V lost 3 bases, J lost 6 bases, and 13 bases stayed unmatched. The CDR3 runs 17 residues. The CDR3 loop reads CASSDLEGTGSADTQYF. The CDR3 bases are TGTGCCAGCAGTGATTTGGAGGGGACAGGGTCGGCGGATACGCAGTATTTT.

This clonotype was detected many times. This sequence joins TRBV20-1 and TRBJ2-7, with TRBD1 identical over 9 bases. V dropped 6 bases and J dropped 5; count of bases not matched to a gene: 8. Germline CDR1 is DFQATT and CDR2 is SNEGSKA (reference sequence). The CDR3 is 13 residues long. The CDR3 DNA sequence: TGCAGTGCGCCGACAGGGGGGGGAAACGAGCAGTACTTC. Amino acid sequence: CSAPTGGGNEQYF.

This clonotype was detected many times. The chain couples TRBV10-3 to TRBJ1-1; 7 bases are shared with TRBD1. Per the germline V gene, CDR1 is ENHRY and CDR2 is SYGVKD. With 6 bases clipped from V and 1 base from J, the junction kept 2 bases outside the gene matches. The CDR3 is 13 amino acids. The CDR3 sequence is CAIRGTENTEAFF. CDR3 nucleotide sequence: TGTGCCATCAGAGGGACAGAGAACACTGAAGCTTTCTTT.

This clonotype was counted many times. The chain links TRBV7-8 to TRBJ1-2, with D maybe TRBD1 (5 bases). Trimming took 2 bases from V and 8 from J, leaving 9 bases between them. Germline V gene sequence: CDR1 SGHVS, CDR2 FQNEAQ. The CDR3 sequence is 12 residues long. The CDR3 DNA follows: TGTGCCAGCAGCTTAATTGGGGCGGGCTACACCTTC. This translates into CASSLIGAGYTF.

This clonotype was counted many times. The gene calls are TRBV10-3 and TRBJ2-7; a possible D gene is TRBD1 (6 bases). In germline, CDR1 is ENHRY, CDR2 SYGVKD. This CDR3 region has 14 residues. Trimming pared 2 bases from V and 6 bases from J, leaving 14 bases between. The chain's CDR3 is CAISEMQGPAEQYF. The CDR3 nucleotides read TGTGCCATCAGTGAGATGCAGGGGCCCGCCGAGCAGTACTTC.

V and J are TRBV6-5 and TRBJ1-1; D possibly corresponds to TRBD1 (6 bases). Between the trimmed V and J ends, which lost 5 bases and 3 bases, there was a span of 16 bases. This CDR3 spans 15 amino acids. Germline V gene sequence: CDR1 MNHEY, CDR2 SVGAGI. The CDR3 reads CASSLAGVGDTEAFF. Written as DNA, the CDR3 is TGTGCCAGCAGTCTGGCAGGGGTCGGGGACACTGAAGCTTTCTTT.

This clonotype was detected ten times or more. The chain couples TRBV2 to TRBJ2-3, with D possibly TRBD1 on 6 matching bases. CDR1 and CDR2 from the germline V gene are SNHLY and FYNNEI. Between the trimmed V and J ends, which lost 6 bases and 0 bases, there was a span of 10 bases. The length of the CDR3 is 14 residues. The chain's CDR3 is CASRGARSTDTQYF. CDR3 bases: TGTGCCAGCAGGGGGGCCCGAAGCACAGATACGCAGTATTTT.

This clonotype was detected many times. This rearrangement joins TRBV5-6 to TRBJ2-1, with 8 nucleotides matching TRBD1. Trimming cost V 4 bases and J 5 bases; bases outside gene matches: 8. This CDR3 has 15 amino acids. The germline gives CDR1 SGHDT, CDR2 YYEEEE. The DNA for the CDR3 is TGTGCCAGCAGCCTGCTGGACAGGGTTAACAATGAGCAGTTCTTC. Residues: CASSLLDRVNNEQFF.

This clonotype occurred many times. V and J are TRBV9 and TRBJ1-1; a possible D gene is TRBD1 (5 bases). V shed 2 bases and J shed 1 base, with 9 bases lying between them. Germline CDR1 and CDR2: SGDLS and YYNGEE. The CDR3 extends over 14 amino acids. CDR3 region: CASSVGAQNTEAFF. CDR3 bases: TGTGCCAGCAGCGTCGGGGCTCAGAACACTGAAGCTTTCTTT.

This clonotype has at least ten counts. The rearrangement uses TRBV6-1 and TRBJ1-1; D is possibly TRBD1 (5 bases). In germline, CDR1 is MNHNS, CDR2 SASEGT. V lost 3 bases to trimming and J lost 10 bases, with 12 bases between them. The CDR3 covers 12 residues. The CDR3 here is CASSDWGLVAFF. In DNA form, the CDR3 reads TGTGCCAGCAGTGACTGGGGACTAGTAGCTTTCTTT.

This clonotype was counted ten times or more. The CDR3 sequence is CASSLRGGLTDTQYF. In DNA, the CDR3 is TGTGCCAGCAGCTTAAGAGGGGGATTGACAGATACGCAGTATTTT. The chain uses TRBV7-9 and TRBJ2-3, with D possibly matching TRBD1 (6 bases). CDR1 is SEHNR, CDR2 FQNEAQ, per germline (reference sequence). Trimming stripped 2 bases from V and 3 bases from J, with 12 bases between. The CDR3 runs to 15 residues.

This clonotype was picked up many times. The chain has TRBV6-1 and TRBJ1-3, with 10 bases matching TRBD1. The V and J ends lost 8 bases and 4 bases, in that order; junction bases with no gene match: 5. The CDR3 has 14 residues. Germline CDR1 MNHNS, CDR2 SASEGT. The CDR3 nucleotides are TGTGCCAGCCGGGACAGGGGTCTGGGAAACACCATATATTTT. Translating gives CASRDRGLGNTIYF.

This clonotype came up many times. The junction does not match germline at one end; this may be a read error. The chain couples TRBV2 to TRBJ1-1, with a possible D match to TRBD1 (6 bases). The CDR3 runs 14 residues. The V gene's germline CDR1 is SNHLY and CDR2 FYNNEI. This CDR3 is CASSEDSMKTEAFF. CDR3 coding DNA: TGTGCCAGCAGTGAGGACAGCATGAAGACTGAAGCTTTCTTT.

This clonotype was picked up many times. CDR3 sequence (DNA): TGCAGTGCTCCAATCTACTATGGCTACACCTTC. Residues: CSAPIYYGYTF. This chain uses TRBV20-1 with TRBJ1-2, with unresolved D. The CDR3 length is 11 residues. Trimming left V 5 bases short and J 3 bases short, with 7 bases between. Germline lookup yields CDR1 DFQATT and CDR2 SNEGSKA (reference sequence).

This clonotype was seen only a few times. The chain combines TRBV18 with TRBJ1-1, with a weak D call TRBD1 (6 bases). The CDR3 covers 13 residues. V shed 4 bases and J shed 11 bases, with 17 bases lying between them. Germline values: CDR1 KGHSH, CDR2 LQKENI. This CDR3 is CASSHREPPLAFF. The CDR3 coding sequence is TGTGCCAGCTCACACAGGGAACCCCCGCTGGCTTTCTTT.

This clonotype was counted ten times or more. V gene TRBV29-1 combines with J gene TRBJ2-7; D might be TRBD1 (5 bases). CDR3 length equals 12 residues. Trimming removed 1 base at V and 5 bases at J, with 9 bases between. The V gene's germline CDR1 is SQVTM and CDR2 ANQGSEA. The CDR3 sequence is CSVEVRGNEQYF. The CDR3 bases are TGCAGCGTTGAAGTTAGGGGAAACGAGCAGTACTTC.

This clonotype has a count of ten or more. CDR3 sequence: CASAGAMGQPQHF. The CDR3 nucleotides are TGTGCCAGCGCAGGGGCAATGGGTCAGCCCCAGCATTTT. V is TRBV10-3 and J is TRBJ1-5; the D gene is possibly TRBD1 (6 bases). The CDR3 covers 13 residues. The V gene lost 10 bases and the J gene lost 6 bases, with 16 bases spanning the gap. Germline V CDR1 and CDR2: ENHRY, SYGVKD.

This clonotype showed up many times. This chain connects TRBV12-3 or TRBV12-4 to TRBJ2-7, with 8 positions matching TRBD2. V was pared by 4 bases and J by 3 bases, with 11 bases of the junction left unmatched. The length of the CDR3 is 16 residues. The CDR3, as DNA: TGTGCCAGCAGTTCCTCGACTCGGCTAGCGGGCTACGAGCAGTACTTC. Its protein is CASSSSTRLAGYEQYF.

Many counts were recorded for this clonotype. The rearrangement uses TRBV6-1 and TRBJ2-7; TRBD2 matches at 7 bases. This CDR3 is 15 amino acids long. Germline V lookup: CDR1 MNHNS, CDR2 SASEGT. V was pared by 5 bases and J by 3 bases, with 10 bases of the junction left unmatched. CDR3 sequence reads: CASSLSGGVGYEQYF. CDR3 coding DNA: TGTGCCAGCAGTCTCTCGGGAGGTGTCGGCTACGAGCAGTACTTC.

In its sample, this clonotype was seen many times. This sequence joins TRBV7-8 and TRBJ2-7, with 9 nucleotides matching TRBD2. The CDR3 is 16 residues long. Germline CDR1 and CDR2: SGHVS and FQNEAQ. The V gene end was trimmed by 2 bases and the J gene end by 2 bases; junction bases not matched to a gene: 7. In DNA, the CDR3 is TGTGCCAGCAGCTTAAGAATCGCGGGGGGGCCCTACGAGCAGTACTTC. Translating it yields CASSLRIAGGPYEQYF.

This clonotype was observed many times. The rearrangement uses TRBV3-1 and TRBJ1-2; 8 nucleotides align to TRBD1. Germline V gene sequence: CDR1 LGHDT, CDR2 YNNKEL (reference sequence). The V and J ends lost 4 bases and 7 bases, in that order; junction bases with no gene match: 11. This CDR3 comprises 15 residues. CDR3 DNA sequence: TGTGCCAGCAGCCCCGACCCGGACAGGGCTGGTGGCTACACCTTC. It is translated as CASSPDPDRAGGYTF.

This clonotype was picked up many times. The rearrangement joins TRBV11-2 to TRBJ1-2; 11 bases fit TRBD1. The CDR3 spans 15 residues. J lost 8 bases, V lost 4 bases, and 9 bases had no gene match. CDR1 SGHAT and CDR2 FQNNGV come from the germline V gene. The CDR3 DNA reads as TGTGCCAGCAGCTCCCTTGGACAGGGGGCGTGGGGCTACACCTTC. The encoded protein is CASSSLGQGAWGYTF.

This clonotype was seen repeatedly, ten times or more. This chain joins TRBV7-9 and TRBJ1-1; D perhaps matches TRBD1 (6 bases). The CDR3 consists of 14 residues. Germline values: CDR1 SEHNR, CDR2 FQNEAQ (reference sequence). With 4 bases removed from V and 4 bases from J, the gap between germline ends came to 13 bases. The CDR3 nucleotides read TGTGCCAGCAGCTCTGGGATGGGGGCCACTGAAGCTTTCTTT. Protein sequence: CASSSGMGATEAFF.

This clonotype was counted ten times or more. The chain employs TRBV12-3 or TRBV12-4 and TRBJ1-1, with D unresolved. This CDR3 spans 13 amino acids. Deletions cut 3 bases from V and 1 base from J, with 6 bases between. This chain's CDR3 is CASSFLTNTEAFF. The CDR3 DNA sequence: TGTGCCAGCAGTTTTCTCACGAACACTGAAGCTTTCTTT.

This clonotype was recorded at least ten times. The CDR3 region has the DNA TGTGCCAGTAGTAGTGGGGAGCGGGTGAACACTGAAGCTTTCTTT. Translation: CASSSGERVNTEAFF. The chain uses TRBV19 and TRBJ1-1; D ambiguous. The CDR3 sequence is 15 residues long. Germline V gene sequence: CDR1 LNHDA, CDR2 SQIVND (reference sequence). V lost 4 bases and J lost 0, with 12 bases in between.

This clonotype has a count of ten or more. The V gene is TRBV6-4, the J gene TRBJ2-2; D is ambiguous. Germline-derived CDR1 and CDR2 are MRHNA and SNTAGT. This CDR3 is built from 13 residues. V lost 2 bases to trimming and J lost 6 bases, with 7 bases between them. The CDR3 sequence is CASSDAQSGELFF. CDR3 DNA: TGTGCCAGCAGTGACGCCCAGTCCGGGGAGCTGTTTTTT.